This T cell receptor (beta chain) was profiled in a study of blood T cells in healthy people across ages. PCR was performed a second time for roughly 7 to 12 cycles using a sample-barcoded 5' primer and a J-beta primer mix. From the 5' RACE reads, TCRdb called clonotypes with MiXCR, one entry per CDR3 protein. This table has about 1 million distinct CDR3 sequences, under 30% appearing once. The table lists this clonotype with a few counts. The CDR3 length is 19 residues. Trimming removed 6 bases from V and 3 bases from J, with 31 bases in between. Germline assignment: CDR1 DFQATT and CDR2 SNEGSKA (reference sequence). The people who gave samples were healthy Caucasians from Russia, aged about 6 to 95. These same records also appear under a second study, on T cells of mothers and their children. That study reports: An overlap that was slightly higher, though non-significant, was seen in related mother-child pairs versus unrelated pairs.

The sequenced sample consisted of blood. V and J are TRBV20-1 and TRBJ2-3, with a possible D match to TRBD2 (5 bases). This sequence was found in a girl aged 2 to 10 in good health. CDR3 sequence: CSARLAWAPNLDFTDTQYF. CDR3 bases: TGCAGTGCCAGGCTCGCTTGGGCCCCTAACTTGGACTTTACAGATACGCAGTATTTT.